This TCR beta chain was captured by sequencing in a study of post-analysis software for immune sequencing data. Unique molecular identifiers had been added to the TCR beta cDNA libraries. Input amounts of roughly 0.85 to 11 million T cells were used. These gave 500,000 or so cDNA molecules, so each molecule approximated one T cell. TCRdb reanalysed the PCR reads using MiXCR and keeps one entry per CDR3 protein. The profile shows hundreds of thousands of distinct CDR3 sequences, around 40% of them singletons. The CDR3 extends over 16 amino acids. Per the germline V gene, CDR1 is SGHKS and CDR2 is YYEKEE (reference sequence). V lost 5 bases and J lost 5, with 22 bases in between. Points on this clonotype: Its specificity is not known.

Points from the study as a whole: F measure showed strong co-clustering of same-batch samples. A handful of TRBV segments (TRBV5-6, TRBV5-1 and TRBV20-1 among them) occurred more frequently in patients than in controls.

The source of this sequence is a girl aged 10 to 17 with multiple sclerosis. This rearrangement joins TRBV5-5 to TRBJ2-5, with D tentatively TRBD1 or TRBD2 (6 bases each). Sequencing was done on a sample of blood. The CDR3 DNA reads TGTGCCAGCAGGGGGGGCCGCCGGATTTCTTCGGAGACCCAGTACTTC. It is translated as CASRGGRRISSETQYF.